These 30 T cell receptor beta chains came from one sample sequenced in a study of PD-1 blockade in classical Hodgkin lymphoma. Time point of the sample: cycle 4 day 1 (C4D1), after five to seven weeks of nivolumab. Brentuximab vedotin exposure varied, and every patient relapsed after autologous stem cell transplantation. The data were produced by immunoSEQ multiplex PCR, yet TCRdb's version contains in-frame clones alone and is incomplete. The table has roughly 19,000 clones, 76% seen once. Material: peripheral blood mononuclear cells (PBMCs), obtained before the fourth cycle of nivolumab. The receptor source for this set is a human donor with classical Hodgkin lymphoma.

This chain uses TRBV5-1 with TRBJ2-7; D assignment may be TRBD1 or TRBD2 (6 bases each). This CDR3 region has 15 residues. Between the trimmed V and J ends, which lost 2 bases and 2 bases, there was a span of 14 bases. CDR1 and CDR2 (germline): SGHRS, YFSETQ. The CDR3 loop is CASSFGYGGAYEQYV. The DNA of the CDR3 is TGCGCCAGCAGCTTCGGATACGGGGGCGCCTACGAGCAGTACGTC.

The chain carries TRBV28 and TRBJ2-1; 12 positions match TRBD2. Germline V gene lookup returns CDR1 MDHEN and CDR2 SYDVKM. The CDR3 totals 15 residues. V shed 7 bases and J 7 bases; nucleotides not matched to a gene: 8. DNA for the CDR3: TGTGCCAGCACCATGACTAGCGGGAGCTCAAATGAGCAGTTCTTC. Translated, it gives CASTMTSGSSNEQFF. Supplemented by reference TRBV28 and TRBJ2-1, the full variable domain reads DVKVTQSSRYLVKRTGEKVFLECVQDMDHENMFWYRQDPGLGLRLIYFSYDVKMKEKGDIPEGYSVSREKKERFSLILESASTNQTSMYLCASTMTSGSSNEQFFGPGTRLTVL.

The chain carries TRBV7-2 and TRBJ2-1, with D unclear. V was clipped by 0 bases and J by 1 base, with 13 bases between them. There are 17 residues in the CDR3. Germline assignment: CDR1 SGHTA and CDR2 FQGNSA. CDR3 bases: TGTGCCAGCAGCTTAGCGCCTGGGGTGATATCCTACAATGAGCAGTTCTTC. Translating it yields CASSLAPGVISYNEQFF.

This clone has just a few counts. The genes are TRBV6-5 and TRBJ2-1, with D perhaps given as TRBD1 or TRBD2 (7 bases each). The CDR3 totals 15 residues. Germline V gives CDR1 MNHEY, CDR2 SVGAGI. Trimming cost V 7 bases and J 5 bases, with 18 bases left between them. The CDR3 reads CASTIPGRGHNEQFF. In DNA form, the CDR3 reads TGTGCCAGCACCATCCCTGGGAGGGGGCACAATGAGCAGTTCTTC.

V gene TRBV7-2 combines with J gene TRBJ1-3; D remains unclear. Germline V gene sequence: CDR1 SGHTA, CDR2 FQGNSA. The CDR3 consists of 15 residues. V was pared by 0 bases and J by 2 bases, with 8 bases between. CDR3 DNA: TGTGCCAGCAGCTTAGCAGGGAGTACTGGAAACACCATATATTTT. Protein: CASSLAGSTGNTIYF.

The sample holds one count of this clone. The chain recombines TRBV19 with TRBJ1-1, with a weak D call TRBD1 (6 bases). The V gene lost 5 bases and the J gene lost 4 bases, with 17 bases spanning the gap. The CDR3 loop spans 15 amino acids. Germline loops: CDR1 LNHDA, CDR2 SQIVND (reference sequence). The CDR3 DNA is TGTGCCAGTAGTCTCTTCTCAGGGGATACCACTGAAGCTTTCTTT. As protein: CASSLFSGDTTEAFF.

This clone has a handful of counts. The rearrangement links TRBV30 to TRBJ2-7, with 9 bases matching TRBD1. Unmatched junction bases numbered 7, after V lost 2 bases and J lost 2 bases. The CDR3 loop spans 15 amino acids. From germline, CDR1 is GTSNPN and CDR2 SVGIG (reference sequence). CDR3 sequence: CAWSLRGTGTYEQYF. The CDR3 nucleotides read TGTGCCTGGAGTCTCCGGGGGACAGGGACCTACGAGCAGTACTTC.

The V call is TRBV7-2, the J call TRBJ2-5; D remains unclear. Germline CDR1 and CDR2: SGHTA and FQGNSA. The CDR3 totals 11 residues. Trimming took 1 base from V and 7 from J, leaving 4 bases between them. In DNA form, the CDR3 reads TGTGCCAGCAGCTTAGGAGGGACCCAGTACTTC. Its protein is CASSLGGTQYF. Full variable domain (missing parts from reference TRBV7-2 and TRBJ2-5): GAGVSQSPSNKVTEKGKDVELRCDPISGHTALYWYRQSLGQGLEFLIYFQGNSAPDKSGLPSDRFSAERTGGSVSTLTIQRTQQEDSAVYLCASSLGGTQYFGPGTRLLVL.

The V gene is TRBV29-1, the J gene TRBJ2-7; TRBD2 matches at 13 bases. Trimming took 5 bases from V and 3 from J; bases not matched to a gene: 7. CDR1 is SQVTM, CDR2 ANQGSEA, per germline. This CDR3 has 15 residues. This CDR3 reads CSVREGLAGIYEQYF. The CDR3 DNA reads TGCAGCGTTCGTGAGGGACTAGCGGGGATCTACGAGCAGTACTTC.

This clone was seen a few times. The J gene is TRBJ1-1, the V gene TRBV19; TRBD1 might be the D (6 bases). In germline, CDR1 is LNHDA, CDR2 SQIVND (reference sequence). The V gene lost 6 bases and the J gene lost 9 bases, with 14 bases spanning the gap. The CDR3 is 12 amino acids. In DNA form, the CDR3 reads TGTGCCAGTAGCTTGATCCAGGGGCAAGCTTTCTTT. It codes for CASSLIQGQAFF.

This rearrangement joins TRBV13 to TRBJ2-5, with TRBD1 identical over 9 bases. Unmatched junction bases numbered 5, after V lost 3 bases and J lost 3 bases. This CDR3 region has 15 residues. Per germline, CDR1 PRHDT and CDR2 FYEKMQ (reference sequence). CDR3 in amino acids: CASSLSGQGKETQYF. The CDR3, as DNA: TGTGCCAGCAGCTTGTCGGGACAGGGAAAAGAGACCCAGTACTTC.

In its sample, this clone was seen a few times. The chain is built from TRBV4-3 and TRBJ2-2, with 9 bases identical to TRBD1. This CDR3 comprises 15 residues. CDR1 is LGHNA, CDR2 YSLEER, per germline. V lost 6 bases, J lost 4 bases, and 6 bases stayed unmatched. This chain's CDR3 is CASRNRGPGTGELFF. Written as DNA, the CDR3 is TGCGCCAGCAGGAACAGGGGGCCGGGCACCGGGGAGCTGTTTTTT.

This clone is judged medium-sized. This chain joins TRBV19 and TRBJ1-1; D is perhaps TRBD1 (5 bases). From germline, CDR1 is LNHDA and CDR2 SQIVND (reference sequence). Trimming took off 9 bases at V and 4 bases at J, with 18 bases between the two ends. The CDR3 length is 14 residues. In DNA form, the CDR3 reads TGTGCCAGCGTGGGAGGGGCAGGGATCACTGAAGCTTTCTTT. Residues: CASVGGAGITEAFF.

The sample holds a few counts of this clone. The chain couples TRBV7-2 to TRBJ2-1; 7 nucleotides line up with TRBD1. The CDR3 spans 13 residues. V trimming: 2 bases; J trimming: 10 bases; junction bases outside the gene matches: 5. Germline V gives CDR1 SGHTA, CDR2 FQGNSA. CDR3 sequence (DNA): TGTGCCAGCAGCTTAAAGGGGGCCCTGGAGCAGTTCTTC. Translated: CASSLKGALEQFF.

The sample holds a few counts of this clone. The V gene is TRBV19, the J gene TRBJ1-5; D is uncertain. Germline V gene data show CDR1 as LNHDA and CDR2 as SQIVND (reference sequence). The V end was cut by 5 bases, the J end by 5 bases, with 7 bases between. The CDR3 runs 12 residues. DNA for the CDR3: TGTGCCAGTAGTTGGCTTGATCAGCCCCAGCATTTT. Residues: CASSWLDQPQHF.

The V call is TRBV9, the J call TRBJ1-3; D is unclear. CDR3 size: 15 residues. Germline V gives CDR1 SGDLS, CDR2 YYNGEE. Trimming removed 0 bases at V and 1 base at J, with 8 bases between. Here the CDR3 DNA reads TGTGCCAGCAGCGTAGGAAGAGGATCTGGAAACACCATATATTTT. Its translation: CASSVGRGSGNTIYF.

The DNA for the CDR3 is TGTGCCAGCAGCACCAGGACAGGGGTTAACGGGGAGCTGTTTTTT. Residues: CASSTRTGVNGELFF. This chain links TRBV9 with TRBJ2-2; 9 bases fit TRBD1. The trim removed 4 bases at V and 7 bases at J, leaving 8 bases unmatched. This CDR3 has 15 residues. Germline V lookup: CDR1 SGDLS, CDR2 YYNGEE. The whole variable domain, filled in from reference TRBV9 and TRBJ2-2, reads DSGVTQTPKHLITATGQRVTLRCSPRSGDLSVYWYQQSLDQGLQFLIQYYNGEERAKGNILERFSAQQFPDLHSELNLSSLELGDSALYFCASSTRTGVNGELFFGEGSRLTVL.

In regard to this clone: Sequence at one end of the junction differs from germline and may be a read error. This CDR3 is also generated by other DNA sequences in the sample. CDR3: CASSLDSSNQPQHF. The CDR3, as DNA: TGTGCCAGTAGTCTAGACAGTAGCAATCAGCCCCAGCATTTT. The chain carries TRBV19 and TRBJ1-5; tentatively, D is TRBD1 (5 bases). From germline, CDR1 is LNHDA and CDR2 SQIVND (reference sequence). This CDR3 has 14 residues.

The V call is TRBV19, the J call TRBJ1-2; 10 bases match TRBD1. Trimming removed 5 bases from V and 4 bases from J; junction bases left unmatched: 10. Germline V CDR1 and CDR2: LNHDA, SQIVND (reference sequence). This CDR3 is 16 amino acids long. CDR3 bases: TGTGCCAGTAGTCAAGACAGGGGGCGAATGCTCTATGGCTACACCTTC. The encoded protein is CASSQDRGRMLYGYTF.

J is TRBJ1-1 and V is TRBV19; 9 nucleotides agree with TRBD1. The CDR3 runs to 15 residues. Losses at the gene ends were 3 bases for V and 3 bases for J; bases not matched to a gene: 5. Germline CDR1 reads LNHDA; CDR2 reads SQIVND (reference sequence). CDR3 region: CASSMLRTGDTEAFF. CDR3 in DNA: TGTGCCAGTAGTATGCTTAGGACAGGGGACACTGAAGCTTTCTTT.

The V call is TRBV9, the J call TRBJ2-2; D gene uncertain. The V gene lost 0 bases and the J gene lost 7 bases, with 4 bases spanning the gap. CDR1 and CDR2 (germline): SGDLS, YYNGEE. The CDR3 covers 12 residues. CDR3 nucleotide sequence: TGTGCCAGCAGCGTAGCCGGCGGGGAGCTGTTTTTT. It specifies CASSVAGGELFF.

The rearrangement joins TRBV27 to TRBJ2-5; TRBD1 aligns across 7 bases. CDR1 MNHEY and CDR2 SMNVEV come from the germline V gene (reference sequence). The CDR3 consists of 14 residues. V gave up 5 bases and J gave up 4 bases; unmatched junction bases: 7. The chain's CDR3 is CASSGRDSTETQYF. The CDR3 nucleotides are TGTGCCAGCAGTGGACGGGACAGTACAGAGACCCAGTACTTC.

The V and J genes are TRBV4-3 and TRBJ2-2; D unresolved. Germline V lookup: CDR1 LGHNA, CDR2 YSLEER. The ends were cut back, 4 bases at V and 3 bases at J, with 9 bases in the middle. This CDR3 has 14 residues. CDR3 coding DNA: TGCGCCAGCAGCCTCGGGTTATACACCGGGGAGCTGTTTTTT. Translated, it gives CASSLGLYTGELFF.

In DNA form, the CDR3 reads TGTGCCAGCAGCTTAGTTCCGGACAGCCAAGAGACCCAGTACTTC. The encoded protein is CASSLVPDSQETQYF. The V and J genes are TRBV7-7 and TRBJ2-5, with D possibly TRBD1 on 6 matching bases. This CDR3 spans 15 amino acids. Trimming took off 1 base at V and 1 base at J, with 10 bases between the two ends. Germline V CDR1 and CDR2: SSHAT, FNYEAQ (reference sequence).

The V call is TRBV20-1, the J call TRBJ1-5; D is undetermined. The CDR3 consists of 9 residues. Trimming took off 8 bases at V and 3 bases at J, with 2 bases between the two ends. Germline loops: CDR1 DFQATT, CDR2 SNEGSKA (reference sequence). The CDR3: CSTNQPQHF. The CDR3 nucleotides are TGCAGTACCAATCAGCCCCAGCATTTT.

By proportion, this clone is medium-sized (0.01 to 0.1%). It is likely a read error, because the conserved phenylalanine at the end of the CDR3 is missing. The limits of the CDR3 on the DNA are not certain, so only TCRdb's listed CDR3 is given. The gene calls are TRBV7-9 and TRBJ1-1; the table's D call TRBD1 went unverified against the DNA. With termini counted, the CDR3 has 11 amino acids. Germline V gene lookup returns CDR1 SEHNR and CDR2 FQNEAQ (reference sequence). CDR3 residues: CASSLLATGVY.

The chain joins TRBV6-6 to TRBJ2-3, with 10 bases that match TRBD1. The CDR3 has 16 amino acids. Germline V gene data show CDR1 as MNHNY and CDR2 as SVGAGI (reference sequence). V was clipped by 5 bases and J by 4 bases; unmatched bases: 9. This CDR3 is CASSRDRGTPADTQYF. The CDR3, as DNA: TGTGCCAGCAGTCGGGACAGGGGAACCCCGGCAGATACGCAGTATTTT.

The genes are TRBV7-9 and TRBJ2-7, with a tentative D call TRBD2 (5 bases). With 1 base removed from V and 7 bases from J, the gap between germline ends came to 14 bases. The CDR3 sequence is 14 residues long. CDR1 and CDR2 from the germline V gene are SEHNR and FQNEAQ (reference sequence). As DNA, the CDR3 is TGTGCCAGCAGCTTAGGCCACAGAGAGGGAGAGCAGTACGTC. It encodes CASSLGHREGEQYV.

The V gene is TRBV4-2, the J gene TRBJ2-1, with TRBD2 identical over 8 bases. This CDR3 spans 17 amino acids. Germline CDR1 is LGHNA and CDR2 is YNFKEQ. V was pared by 0 bases and J by 7 bases, with 11 bases of the junction left unmatched. In nucleotides, the CDR3 is TGTGCCAGCAGCCAAGAGACTCGGCGGGCTAGCGGGAATGAGCAGTTCTTC. Translation gives CASSQETRRASGNEQFF.

The count of this clone is one. This sequence joins TRBV28 and TRBJ2-1; either TRBD1 or TRBD2 may fit D (7 bases each). CDR3 length equals 14 residues. Germline CDR1 is MDHEN and CDR2 is SYDVKM. V shed 7 bases and J shed 5 bases, with 15 bases lying between them. CDR3 in amino acids: CASTIRGGNNEQFF. DNA for the CDR3: TGTGCCAGCACCATCAGGGGGGGTAACAATGAGCAGTTCTTC.